Below, 13 T cell receptor beta chains from the same sample are listed, as sequenced in a study of human T cells and chemical hapten exposure. The time point denotes: healthy volunteer bleed at 2 weeks. The authors' total RNA extraction used unfractionated whole blood. Via MiXCR, TCRdb re-called the RACE reads, giving one row per CDR3 protein. The sample has about 130,000 distinct CDR3 sequences, approximately 10% seen once. Sequenced input: whole blood. The origin of the receptors is a male donor in good health. Some clones in this sample may be carry-over from other donors' samples.

This clonotype was seen more than once but under ten times. V and J are TRBV19 and TRBJ2-3; D call uncertain. Germline assignment: CDR1 LNHDA and CDR2 SQIVND (reference sequence). The CDR3 has 16 amino acids. V was shortened by 3 bases and J by 6 bases, with 19 bases between the two germline ends. This CDR3 is CASSIHNSIKSDTQYF. The CDR3 DNA reads as TGTGCCAGTAGTATCCATAACTCAATTAAGTCCGATACGCAGTATTTT.

This clonotype was found a few times. This chain connects TRBV7-9 to TRBJ2-1; 11 bases align to TRBD1. Germline-derived CDR1 and CDR2 are SEHNR and FQNEAQ (reference sequence). Trimming took 3 bases from V and 8 from J; bases not matched to a gene: 3. This CDR3 region has 14 residues. CDR3 in amino acids: CASSLGTGGHEQFF. The DNA of the CDR3 is TGTGCCAGCAGCTTGGGGACAGGGGGGCATGAGCAGTTCTTC.

The table lists this clonotype with many counts. The J gene is TRBJ2-1, the V gene TRBV6-4; D not certain. Per germline, CDR1 MRHNA and CDR2 SNTAGT. The CDR3 spans 14 residues. With 0 bases removed from V and 3 bases from J, the gap between germline ends came to 6 bases. CDR3 amino acids: CASSDSSGYNEQFF. The DNA of the CDR3 is TGTGCCAGCAGTGACTCGTCCGGCTACAATGAGCAGTTCTTC.

This clonotype was detected ten times or more. The chain recombines TRBV11-2 with TRBJ1-3, with 7 bases identical to TRBD1. CDR1 and CDR2 from the germline V gene are SGHAT and FQNNGV. V lost 7 bases, J lost 0 bases, and 15 bases stayed unmatched. The CDR3 covers 18 residues. The CDR3 bases are TGTGCCAGCAACCCAGGCGACAGGGTTTACCGCTCTGGAAACACCATATATTTT. Its protein product is CASNPGDRVYRSGNTIYF.

There are a few counts of this clonotype. The gene calls are TRBV4-1 and TRBJ2-3; D is ambiguous. The CDR3 covers 12 residues. Germline lookup yields CDR1 MGHRA and CDR2 YSYEKL. Trimming cost V 1 base and J 4 bases, with 3 bases left between them. The CDR3 DNA is TGCGCCAGCAGCCAAGGGCCAGATACGCAGTATTTT. Amino acid sequence: CASSQGPDTQYF.

In its sample, this clonotype was seen many times. The chain uses TRBV12-3 or TRBV12-4 and TRBJ2-5; D not resolved. This CDR3 contains 12 residues. The germline V and J ends were trimmed by 5 bases and 0 bases, with 4 bases remaining between them. CDR3 amino acids: CASSPYQETQYF. CDR3 sequence (DNA): TGTGCCAGCAGTCCGTACCAAGAGACCCAGTACTTC.

The J gene is TRBJ2-7, the V gene TRBV7-9; D remains unclear. The CDR3 runs 13 residues. Germline assignment: CDR1 SEHNR and CDR2 FQNEAQ (reference sequence). The germline V and J ends were trimmed by 5 bases and 2 bases, with 10 bases remaining between them. The CDR3 region is CASSQTSTYEQYF. The CDR3 bases are TGTGCCAGCAGCCAGACATCCACCTACGAGCAGTACTTC.

There are many counts of this clonotype. The chain employs TRBV5-1 and TRBJ1-6; 9 bases agree with TRBD1. Germline CDR1 is SGHRS and CDR2 is YFSETQ. V lost 4 bases to trimming and J lost 6 bases; unmatched junction nucleotides: 11. The CDR3 spans 17 residues. In DNA, the CDR3 is TGCGCCAGCAGCACCACAGGGGGCGCAGGGGTTAATTCACCCCTCCACTTT. It is translated as CASSTTGGAGVNSPLHF.

The gene calls are TRBV4-2 and TRBJ1-5; possibly TRBD1 for D (5 bases). V was pared by 0 bases and J by 2 bases, with 14 bases between. The CDR3 consists of 17 residues. Germline-derived CDR1 and CDR2 are LGHNA and YNFKEQ. CDR3 bases: TGTGCCAGCAGCCAAGAGGGTCAGAGGGGAGGCAATCAGCCCCAGCATTTT. Residues: CASSQEGQRGGNQPQHF.

This clonotype was picked up a small number of times. The chain uses TRBV3-1 and TRBJ2-1; possibly TRBD1 for D (5 bases). The CDR3 has 12 amino acids. Trimming removed 0 bases from V and 8 bases from J, with 5 bases in between. CDR1 LGHDT and CDR2 YNNKEL come from the germline V gene (reference sequence). The CDR3 spells CASSQEGDEQFF. Written as DNA, the CDR3 is TGTGCCAGCAGCCAAGAAGGGGATGAGCAGTTCTTC.

The chain has TRBV3-1 and TRBJ1-1; the D is unclear. The V end lost 1 base, the J end lost 5 bases, and 11 bases lay between the germline ends. Germline assignment: CDR1 LGHDT and CDR2 YNNKEL (reference sequence). The CDR3 contains 14 residues. The CDR3 coding sequence is TGTGCCAGCAGCCAAGCGGCTGCCTGGACTGAAGCTTTCTTT. It is translated as CASSQAAAWTEAFF.

This clonotype was detected only a few times. The rearrangement links TRBV5-1 to TRBJ2-3, with D maybe TRBD1 (6 bases). Germline CDR1 and CDR2: SGHRS and YFSETQ. The CDR3 extends over 14 amino acids. V lost 3 bases to trimming and J lost 2 bases, with 10 bases between them. CDR3 amino acids: CASSSYRATDTQYF. CDR3 nucleotides: TGCGCCAGCAGCTCGTACAGGGCCACAGATACGCAGTATTTT.

This clonotype was seen a few times. The CDR3 loop is CASSPTRQNYGYTF. The CDR3 nucleotides read TGTGCCAGCAGTCCTACCAGACAGAACTATGGCTACACCTTC. V gene TRBV12-3 or TRBV12-4 combines with J gene TRBJ1-2, with D tentatively TRBD1 (5 bases). CDR3 size: 14 residues. With 5 bases removed from V and 2 bases from J, the gap between germline ends came to 12 bases.